Detailed here is one TCR beta chain. These data originate in a study of blood T cell repertoires in COVID-19. Study details: Whether acute or convalescent, the COVID-19 samples came from the United States, Italy and Spain. T cells, B-cell-depleted T cells, or PBMCs supplied cDNA or gDNA.

Original processing notes: Reference gene primer amplification in the assay estimated nucleated cell counts. This table comes from immunoSEQ multiplex PCR, and its TCRdb copy is limited to in-frame clones, with some not included. That table furnishes V, J and clone size, whereas the DNA furnished D and trimming. This sample has 250,000 to 350,000 clones, with around 81% found just once. Seattle participants joined during active infection and were tracked over time. CDR3 size: 14 residues. The germline V gene has CDR1 SEHNR and CDR2 FQNEAQ (reference sequence). Trimming shortened V by 5 bases and J by 0 bases, and 8 bases separated the two germline ends.

The origin of this receptor is a person aged 65 to 85 with COVID-19, enrolled during active disease. This chain links TRBV7-9 with TRBJ1-3, with D unresolved. The sample comprised peripheral blood. CDR3 nucleotide sequence: TGTGCCAGCAGCCCCGACATCTCTGGAAACACCATATATTTT. This sequence encodes CASSPDISGNTIYF. Combining the CDR3 with reference TRBV7-9 and TRBJ1-3 gives the whole variable domain DTGVSQNPRHKITKRGQNVTFRCDPISEHNRLYWYRQTLGQGPEFLTYFQNEAQLEKSRLLSDRFSAERPKGSFSTLEIQRTEQGDSAMYLCASSPDISGNTIYFGEGSWLTVV.